Below, 23 T cell receptor beta chains from the same sample are listed, as sequenced in a study of T cell responses to AZD1222 COVID-19 vaccine. Profiling relied on immunoSEQ multiplex PCR, and the TCRdb table lists in-frame clones only, not all of them. The data contain about 160,000 clones, approximately 90% of them singletons. The sequenced sample was peripheral blood, obtained on day 0 of AZD1222 vaccination. These TCRs come from an adult in good health.

The sample holds a few counts of this clone. The chain links TRBV5-1 to TRBJ1-6; weak D call: TRBD1 (6 bases). V was trimmed by 0 bases and J by 8 bases, leaving 15 bases between them. The CDR3 extends over 16 amino acids. CDR1 is SGHRS and CDR2 is YFSETQ in the germline V gene. The chain's CDR3 is CASSLEPNREYSPLHF. The DNA of the CDR3 is TGCGCCAGCAGCTTGGAGCCGAACAGGGAATATTCACCCCTCCACTTT. Variable domain in full (rest from reference TRBV5-1 and TRBJ1-6): KAGVTQTPRYLIKTRGQQVTLSCSPISGHRSVSWYQQTPGQGLQFLFEYFSETQRNKGNFPGRFSGRQFSNSRSEMNVSTLELGDSALYLCASSLEPNREYSPLHFGNGTRLTVT.

The chain couples TRBV7-2 to TRBJ2-1, with a possible D match to TRBD2 (6 bases). Germline V lookup: CDR1 SGHTA, CDR2 FQGNSA. The CDR3 runs to 14 residues. The V end lost 2 bases, the J end lost 7 bases, and 12 bases lay between the germline ends. The DNA of the CDR3 is TGTGCCAGCAGCTTATCATTCGGGGGAAATGAGCAGTTCTTC. Encoded protein: CASSLSFGGNEQFF.

In DNA form, the CDR3 reads TGTGCCAGTGGGCTTGGGACAGGGGACTTTGCAACTAATGAAAAACTGTTTTTT. Translated, it gives CASGLGTGDFATNEKLFF. The chain joins TRBV19 to TRBJ1-4; TRBD1 agrees at 10 bases. Losses at the gene ends were 8 bases for V and 0 bases for J; bases not matched to a gene: 12. The CDR3 is 18 amino acids. CDR1 is LNHDA and CDR2 is SQIVND in the germline V gene (reference sequence). Full variable domain (rest looked up from reference TRBV19 and TRBJ1-4): DGGITQSPKYLFRKEGQNVTLSCEQNLNHDAMYWYRQDPGQGLRLIYYSQIVNDFQKGDIAEGYSVSREKKESFPLTVTSAQKNPTAFYLCASGLGTGDFATNEKLFFGSGTQLSVL.

The V gene is TRBV12-5, the J gene TRBJ2-3; D is unclear. There are 12 residues in the CDR3. In germline, CDR1 is LGHNT, CDR2 FRNRAP. V gave up 2 bases and J gave up 7 bases, with 7 bases separating them. The chain's CDR3 is CASGLNDNTQYF. The CDR3 DNA reads TGTGCTAGTGGTTTGAACGACAATACGCAGTATTTT. Full variable domain (outside the CDR3, taken from reference TRBV12-5 and TRBJ2-3): DARVTQTPRHKVTEMGQEVTMRCQPILGHNTVFWYRQTMMQGLELLAYFRNRAPLDDSGMPKDRFSAEMPDATLATLKIQPSEPRDSAVYFCASGLNDNTQYFGPGTRLTVL.

The genes are TRBV3-1 (or the pseudogene TRBV3-2) and TRBJ1-3, with TRBD1 matching over 11 bases. The CDR3 sequence is 16 residues long. Germline V gene lookup returns CDR1 LGHDT and CDR2 YNNKEL (reference sequence). V lost 3 bases and J lost 2; bases outside the gene matches: 3. Written as DNA, the CDR3 is TGTGCCAGCAGCCAGCCGGGACAGGGGGCTGGAAACACCATATATTTT. Translation: CASSQPGQGAGNTIYF.

The V gene is TRBV7-9, the J gene TRBJ2-1; D is undetermined. Trimming left V 5 bases short and J 5 bases short, with 10 bases between. The CDR3 spans 13 residues. Germline V gene sequence: CDR1 SEHNR, CDR2 FQNEAQ (reference sequence). The CDR3 sequence is CASSPRLNNEQFF. Written as DNA, the CDR3 is TGTGCCAGCAGCCCACGACTTAACAATGAGCAGTTCTTC.

V gene TRBV29-1 combines with J gene TRBJ2-3, with a weak D call TRBD2 (6 bases). CDR1 is SQVTM, CDR2 ANQGSEA, per germline. V was trimmed by 3 bases and J by 6 bases, leaving 13 bases between them. The CDR3 spans 13 residues. DNA for the CDR3: TGCAGCGTTGAGTTCGGGAGATCGGATACGCAGTATTTT. Translated: CSVEFGRSDTQYF.

The chain uses TRBV13 and TRBJ2-7, with D maybe TRBD2 (6 bases). This CDR3 is built from 14 residues. Germline V lookup: CDR1 PRHDT, CDR2 FYEKMQ (reference sequence). V gave up 4 bases and J gave up 3 bases, with 13 bases separating them. CDR3 nucleotides: TGTGCCAGCAGCTCCCGGGACTTGAGCTACGAGCAGTACTTC. As protein: CASSSRDLSYEQYF.

The rearrangement joins TRBV5-1 to TRBJ2-7; D remains ambiguous. The length of the CDR3 is 12 residues. Trimming removed 1 base at V and 5 bases at J, with 7 bases between. CDR1 is SGHRS and CDR2 is YFSETQ in the germline V gene. The DNA of the CDR3 is TGCGCCAGCAGCTTGAGGGCAAACGAGCAGTACTTC. This translates into CASSLRANEQYF. Together with reference TRBV5-1 and TRBJ2-7, the CDR3 gives the full variable domain: KAGVTQTPRYLIKTRGQQVTLSCSPISGHRSVSWYQQTPGQGLQFLFEYFSETQRNKGNFPGRFSGRQFSNSRSEMNVSTLELGDSALYLCASSLRANEQYFGPGTRLTVT.

This chain connects TRBV7-8 to TRBJ2-2; D not resolved. CDR1 is SGHVS and CDR2 is FQNEAQ in the germline V gene. The V gene lost 1 base and the J gene lost 0 bases, with 9 bases spanning the gap. This CDR3 region has 16 residues. The CDR3 nucleotides are TGTGCCAGCAGCTTAGAGGGCAGATCGAACACCGGGGAGCTGTTTTTT. Its protein product is CASSLEGRSNTGELFF.

The J gene is TRBJ1-1, the V gene TRBV27; D is unresolved. In germline, CDR1 is MNHEY, CDR2 SMNVEV (reference sequence). Trimming left V 6 bases short and J 6 bases short, with 14 bases between. The CDR3 is 13 residues long. The CDR3 region is CASSKGLYSEAFF. Written as DNA, the CDR3 is TGTGCCAGCAGCAAAGGCCTTTATTCTGAAGCTTTCTTT.

This chain links TRBV30 with TRBJ1-1; D is perhaps TRBD1 (6 bases). Germline values: CDR1 GTSNPN, CDR2 SVGIG (reference sequence). This CDR3 is built from 13 residues. With 1 base removed from V and 5 bases from J, the gap between germline ends came to 11 bases. In nucleotides, the CDR3 is TGTGCCTGGAGTGGTACAGGGTGGACTGAAGCTTTCTTT. The encoded protein is CAWSGTGWTEAFF.

The V and J genes are TRBV4-1 and TRBJ1-2; TRBD1 aligns across 9 bases. Germline trimming cut 3 bases from V and 6 bases from J; bases unmatched to any gene: 17. From germline, CDR1 is MGHRA and CDR2 YSYEKL. The length of the CDR3 is 18 residues. CDR3 coding DNA: TGCGCCAGCAGCCAGGTCCTTGGGACAGGGTCGAGTCTGGATGGCTACACCTTC. Its translation is CASSQVLGTGSSLDGYTF.

The chain couples TRBV19 to TRBJ1-4; D might be TRBD1 (5 bases). The CDR3 is made up of 15 amino acids. V shed 6 bases and J shed 4 bases, with 15 bases lying between them. The V gene's germline CDR1 is LNHDA and CDR2 SQIVND (reference sequence). In nucleotides, the CDR3 is TGTGCCAGTAGCAAAGGTGACAGACATAATGAAAAACTGTTTTTT. It is translated as CASSKGDRHNEKLFF.

V and J are TRBV27 and TRBJ1-2; D is possibly TRBD1 (6 bases). CDR1 and CDR2 from the germline V gene are MNHEY and SMNVEV (reference sequence). CDR3 length equals 14 residues. The V end lost 6 bases, the J end lost 4 bases, and 15 bases lay between the germline ends. CDR3 DNA sequence: TGTGCCAGCAGCCCAGGACAGACTGGCTATGGCTACACCTTC. Translated: CASSPGQTGYGYTF.

There are a few counts of this clone. The rearrangement uses TRBV5-5 and TRBJ1-1, with D unresolved. This CDR3 comprises 14 residues. V was shortened by 0 bases and J by 2 bases, with 8 bases between the two germline ends. Germline V lookup: CDR1 SGHKS, CDR2 YYEKEE (reference sequence). The CDR3 is CASSLVGINTEAFF. The CDR3, as DNA: TGTGCCAGCAGCTTGGTCGGTATTAACACTGAAGCTTTCTTT.

This chain uses TRBV12-3 or TRBV12-4 with TRBJ1-2; D might be TRBD1 (5 bases). V lost 3 bases and J 8 bases, leaving 13 bases between the germline ends. This CDR3 comprises 13 residues. In DNA, the CDR3 is TGTGCCAGCAGTTTCTCTCGTCGGGGCGGCTACACCTTC. Residues: CASSFSRRGGYTF.

This clone was detected once. The V gene is TRBV7-9, the J gene TRBJ2-2; 9 bases map to TRBD2. Trimming removed 2 bases from V and 4 bases from J; junction bases left unmatched: 8. Germline CDR1 and CDR2: SEHNR and FQNEAQ (reference sequence). The CDR3 sequence is 17 residues long. This CDR3 is CASSLPLAGVFTGELFF. The CDR3 DNA is TGTGCCAGCAGCTTACCATTAGCGGGGGTGTTCACCGGGGAGCTGTTTTTT.

This chain joins TRBV9 and TRBJ2-7; no clear D gene. Germline CDR1 reads SGDLS; CDR2 reads YYNGEE. V lost 0 bases and J 2 bases, leaving 12 bases between the germline ends. This CDR3 has 15 residues. For the CDR3, the DNA is TGTGCCAGCAGCGTAGGTCCCGACCAAACCTACGAGCAGTACTTC. This translates into CASSVGPDQTYEQYF. Combining the CDR3 with reference TRBV9 and TRBJ2-7 gives the whole variable domain DSGVTQTPKHLITATGQRVTLRCSPRSGDLSVYWYQQSLDQGLQFLIQYYNGEERAKGNILERFSAQQFPDLHSELNLSSLELGDSALYFCASSVGPDQTYEQYFGPGTRLTVT.

The chain combines TRBV4-3 with TRBJ1-5, with D possibly TRBD1 on 5 matching bases. V shed 0 bases and J shed 0 bases, with 15 bases lying between them. This CDR3 is 18 amino acids long. CDR1 and CDR2 (germline): LGHNA, YSLEER. CDR3 coding DNA: TGCGCCAGCAGCCAAGATTTGGGGGTGTTTGATAGCAATCAGCCCCAGCATTTT. Encoded protein: CASSQDLGVFDSNQPQHF.

The V call is TRBV25-1, the J call TRBJ2-3; TRBD1 matches 10 bases. The CDR3 runs to 16 residues. V shed 4 bases, J shed 4 bases, and the junction held 8 bases outside the gene matches. The germline V gene has CDR1 MGHDK and CDR2 SYGVNS. The CDR3 reads CASSASDRGGADTQYF. DNA of the CDR3: TGTGCCAGCAGTGCCTCGGACAGGGGGGGAGCAGATACGCAGTATTTT.

The gene calls are TRBV30 and TRBJ1-2; D may be TRBD1 (6 bases). In germline, CDR1 is GTSNPN, CDR2 SVGIG (reference sequence). CDR3 length: 15 residues. V dropped 2 bases and J dropped 0 bases, with 13 bases sitting between them. CDR3: CAWSLGQSSNYGYTF. Written as DNA, the CDR3 is TGTGCCTGGAGTTTAGGACAGTCTTCTAACTATGGCTACACCTTC.

This clone was picked up a small number of times. At the DNA level, this CDR3 is encoded by other sequences in the same sample as well. The chain joins TRBV5-1 to TRBJ1-1; maybe TRBD1 (5 bases). This CDR3 is built from 14 residues. In germline, CDR1 is SGHRS, CDR2 YFSETQ. The ends were cut back, 0 bases at V and 5 bases at J, with 11 bases in the middle. The DNA of the CDR3 is TGCGCCAGCAGCTTGGGGGGCAGCAATACTGAAGCTTTCTTT. It yields the protein CASSLGGSNTEAFF.